This T cell receptor beta chain originates from a study of CD8+ T cells in alopecia areata. This clone was observed once. Its antigen is still unknown. Trimming took 4 bases from V and 0 from J, leaving 7 bases between them. The CDR3 contains 14 residues. Per germline, CDR1 SGHRS and CDR2 YFSETQ. Sequencing relied on a cDNA template that was reverse transcribed from extracted RNA. Clones were read by immunoSEQ multiplex PCR, and TCRdb kept only the in-frame ones, dropping some. In the table there are 200,000 to 250,000 clones, roughly two fifths of which are singletons. Regarding treatment: oral pan-JAK inhibitor, 5-10 mg twice daily. Study-level findings and limits: Scalp sample data also include resident alphabeta T cells from normal skin. Normal scalp had lower clonality than lesional scalp, with alopecia totalis/universalis lesions showing this most strongly.

V gene TRBV5-1 combines with J gene TRBJ1-4, with D tentatively TRBD1 (5 bases). The source is a human donor with alopecia areata. Source: CD4+ T cells sorted from blood, taken around week 31, from a patient treated with tofacitinib. CDR3 sequence (DNA): TGCGCCAGCAGCGGGGGACCAACTAATGAAAAACTGTTTTTT. Its protein product is CASSGGPTNEKLFF.